The subject of this entry is one T cell receptor (beta chain). CDR1 and CDR2 from the germline V gene are DFQATT and SNEGSKA (reference sequence). V was clipped by 1 base and J by 2 bases, with 4 bases between them. CDR3 length: 12 amino acids. This entry comes from a study of response to subunit inactivated influenza vaccine. MiXCR, applied by TCRdb to the RT-PCR reads, yields one record per CDR3 protein. The sample consists of over 150,000 distinct CDR3 sequences, about 11% of them appearing once. Sequenced here: non-naive T cells sorted from PBMCs, sampled about 40 days after vaccination. The chain carries TRBV20-1 and TRBJ2-3; D is unclear. The source is a man aged 45 to 65 who received an inactivated influenza vaccine. CDR3 protein: CSARVATDTQYF. In nucleotides, the CDR3 is TGCAGTGCTAGAGTAGCCACAGATACGCAGTATTTT.